This is a list of T cell receptor beta chains from one sample in a study of blood T cell repertoires in COVID-19. Repertoires were generated with immunoSEQ multiplex PCR, while TCRdb's copy carries only in-frame clones and drops some. The table lists a few hundred thousand clones, 85% to 90% of them singletons. Sequencing input: peripheral blood. Receptor source: a woman aged 25-40 years with COVID-19, enrolled during active disease. The conserved cysteine and the conserved F or W are not part of the CDR3 here. Fields, in order: V gene, CDR3 protein.

V gene: TRBV4-3; CDR3 protein: ASSQDRGYNTEAF
V gene: TRBV6-1; CDR3 protein: ASSDPGHSNYGYT
V gene: TRBV4-3; CDR3 protein: ASSQEIGVNEQF
V gene: TRBV9; CDR3 protein: ASSVGQGREKLF
V gene: TRBV3-1/TRBV3-2; CDR3 protein: ASSQGRTGLGWDIYGYT
V gene: TRBV28; CDR3 protein: ASSSPPGNTIY
V gene: TRBV15; CDR3 protein: ATSRDPGGNEQY
V gene: TRBV19; CDR3 protein: ASSKGRGNEKLF
V gene: TRBV11-2; CDR3 protein: ASSQTRNYGYT
V gene: TRBV5-1; CDR3 protein: ASSLEGGPYNEQF
V gene: TRBV24-1; CDR3 protein: ATSDPGQYYGYT
V gene: TRBV6-1; CDR3 protein: ASSEGGRGAF
V gene: TRBV7-3; CDR3 protein: ASSPGGGTDTQY
V gene: TRBV5-4; CDR3 protein: ASRFPGGAGGYT
V gene: TRBV28; CDR3 protein: ASNGGLALKRGETQY
V gene: TRBV13; CDR3 protein: ASSLRGGPGTDTQY
V gene: TRBV7-9; CDR3 protein: ASSLGRSDAF
V gene: TRBV7-8; CDR3 protein: ASSPHTSGERQPQH
V gene: TRBV6-4; CDR3 protein: ASSDTSGGYNEQF
V gene: TRBV9; CDR3 protein: ASSVGQGINEKLF
V gene: TRBV6-6; CDR3 protein: ASSRTDEVGYT
V gene: TRBV14; CDR3 protein: ASSSLRGKEQETQY
V gene: TRBV19; CDR3 protein: ASSDLEEGGQGFPYEQY
V gene: TRBV11-1; CDR3 protein: ASSFGTLSTDTQY
V gene: TRBV7-9; CDR3 protein: ASSLGGRGLNEKLF
V gene: TRBV7-9; CDR3 protein: ASSPWPNEKLF
V gene: TRBV12-3/TRBV12-4; CDR3 protein: ASSLGGGTEAF
V gene: TRBV19; CDR3 protein: ASSPRDRRKNTEAF
V gene: TRBV7-2; CDR3 protein: ASSSIPGQGAEKLF
V gene: TRBV3-1/TRBV3-2; CDR3 protein: ASSQVTSDEQY
V gene: TRBV9; CDR3 protein: ASSATGREKLF
V gene: TRBV12-5; CDR3 protein: ASGWVDRGDGYT
V gene: TRBV10-2; CDR3 protein: ASSPGGSYGYT
V gene: TRBV5-5; CDR3 protein: ASSLVPEGPQH
V gene: TRBV4-3; CDR3 protein: ASSQDPRVDTEAF
V gene: TRBV3-1/TRBV3-2; CDR3 protein: ASSRRLAGVETQY
V gene: TRBV29-1; CDR3 protein: SVVTWEGEQY
V gene: TRBV28; CDR3 protein: ASRDRGTDTQY
V gene: TRBV29-1; CDR3 protein: SVEDGTVTGELF
V gene: TRBV5-1; CDR3 protein: ASRELVSGETQY
V gene: TRBV28; CDR3 protein: ASSLGGTGELF
V gene: TRBV15; CDR3 protein: ATSREFGPYVNEQF
V gene: TRBV20-1; CDR3 protein: SASNQAGTGGSAYGYT
V gene: TRBV6-5; CDR3 protein: ASSRGGDGANVLT
V gene: TRBV9; CDR3 protein: ASSASWTSGGASTDTQY
V gene: TRBV7-2; CDR3 protein: ASSLGSGPYQETQY
V gene: TRBV2; CDR3 protein: ASRAGQGATEAF
V gene: TRBV25-1; CDR3 protein: ASSPGHSDYGYT
V gene: TRBV5-6; CDR3 protein: ASSLGANEQF
V gene: TRBV19; CDR3 protein: ASRQGMNTEAF
V gene: TRBV28; CDR3 protein: ASIAGGRYNEQF
V gene: TRBV19; CDR3 protein: ASSPRDRDNSNQPQH
V gene: TRBV5-1; CDR3 protein: ASSYGQGTEAF